The clone carrying this TCR beta chain was detected only a few times. This CDR3 comprises 15 residues. Germline assignment: CDR1 MNHEY and CDR2 SVGAGI. V lost 1 base and J lost 0, with 4 bases in between. Donors uniformly comprised healthy Caucasians. Using its own MiXCR run on the 5' RACE reads, TCRdb lists one record per CDR3 protein. This sample has 400,000 to 650,000 distinct CDR3 sequences, with less than 25% found just once. This entry is derived from a study of identical twins. In addition, the sample was reused for a study of T cells expressing NK-cell markers. Per that study: Sorted CD3+CD56-NKG2C+, CD3+CD56+NKG2C- and CD3+CD56+NKG2C+ T cells were the source of the TCR beta repertoires. Dominance of the CD3+CD56-NKG2C+ fraction by these clonotypes also held in several donors.

Sequenced input: CD4+ T cells sorted from blood. The sequence derives from a woman aged 18-29 years in good health. The rearrangement links TRBV6-5 to TRBJ2-6; D is ambiguous. Here the CDR3 reads CASSYFISGANVLTF. In DNA, the CDR3 is TGTGCCAGCAGTTACTTTATCTCTGGGGCCAACGTCCTGACTTTC.